This is a list of T cell receptor beta chains from one sample in a study of blood T cells in healthy people across ages. MiXCR, run by TCRdb on the 5' RACE reads, gives a single entry per CDR3 protein. This table has about 640,000 distinct CDR3 sequences, 45% to 65% appearing once. The sample was blood. The source of these receptors is a man in his sixties in good health. CDR3s include the opening cysteine and the closing phenylalanine or tryptophan. The order of the fields is V gene, clone size, CDR3 protein. Expanded clones get a size class; other rows say once, few or many, or leave the size out.

>TRBV5-5|-
CASSLNYASYNEQFF
>TRBV4-1|-
CASSQTKQGENTEAFF
>TRBV29-1|many
CSVGGGGYGYTF
>TRBV27|few
CASSPTRRQETQYF
>TRBV4-1|few
CASSQVIQGEEDTQYF
>TRBV15|-
CATSRTQPGRDTQYF
>TRBV20-1|few
CSARDQGAEETQYF
>TRBV28|-
CASIPPGHSNQPQHF
>TRBV5-1|once
CASSKRGGGLETQYF
>TRBV4-1|-
CASSQVSGGRGYTF
>TRBV20-1|-
CSAIDRGNNQPQHF
>TRBV5-1|-
CASSLSLSSAGNEQFF
>TRBV2|-
CARSRTGSSDEQFF
>TRBV7-2|-
CASSLAGNHEQFF
>TRBV20-1|-
CSARDPGAGGSSEQYF
>TRBV9|-
CASSAQGGLGETQYF
>TRBV7-6|few
CASSLEPRTSGQETQYF
>TRBV18|-
CASSPGTGGLYEQFF
>TRBV9|few
CASSGVGLADETQYF
>TRBV13|once
CASSLTPGLAGPNGETQYF
>TRBV7-2|-
CASSSRVGQGMYEQYF
>TRBV20-1|-
CSARGEGTYNSPLHF
>TRBV9|-
CASSFDLNTALDTQYF
>TRBV12-3/TRBV12-4|-
CASTPGITYTEAFF
>TRBV2|-
CASSAGGRGYGYTF
>TRBV20-1|-
CSASTRWGETQYF
>TRBV4-1|-
CASSRTSGGDGEQFF